The 9 T cell receptor beta chains reported below all come from one sample, sequenced in a study of blood T cell repertoires in COVID-19 (dated by TCRdb to 2020 to 2021). The library came from the immunoSEQ multiplex PCR assay. TCRdb obtained this table from immuneACCESS and retained in-frame rearrangements with V and J assigned. These tables miss some clones; where compared with another copy, unresolved V genes account for less than half of the shortfall, and the remainder is unexplained. In all, the sample holds 200,000 to 300,000 clones, and 84% of those were seen once. The top ten clonotypes cover around 4.2% of the sample. The sequenced sample was peripheral blood. The receptors originated from a man aged 60 to 75 with acute or convalescent COVID-19.

The CDR3 region is CASSLPTSGARGDTQYF. The CDR3 DNA sequence: TGTGCCAGCAGTTTACCCACTAGCGGGGCCCGAGGGGATACGCAGTATTTT. This sequence joins TRBV27 and TRBJ2-3; the match to TRBD2 covers 10 bases. The CDR3 contains 17 residues. The J segment lost 6 bases and the V segment lost 2 bases, leaving 11 bases of the junction unmatched. In germline, CDR1 is MNHEY, CDR2 SMNVEV (reference sequence).

The V and J genes are TRBV2 and TRBJ2-6; D is possibly TRBD1 (5 bases). Trimming took 10 bases from V and 1 from J, leaving 17 bases between them. Germline CDR1 is SNHLY and CDR2 is FYNNEI. The CDR3 is made up of 16 amino acids. The CDR3 nucleotides are TGTGCCACCCAAGACCGACAGAAGTCTGGGGCCAACGTCCTGACTTTC. Its translation: CATQDRQKSGANVLTF.

The genes are TRBV7-6 and TRBJ2-1; the match to TRBD2 covers 13 bases. This CDR3 contains 16 residues. From germline, CDR1 is SGHVS and CDR2 FNYEAQ. After removal of 1 base from V and 10 bases from J, the junction contained 7 bases not matched to a gene. DNA for the CDR3: TGTGCCAGCAGCTTAGTGGGGACTAGCGGGATGTCCGAGCAGTTCTTC. Amino acids: CASSLVGTSGMSEQFF.

Only one count was recorded for this clone. The chain is built from TRBV4-2 and TRBJ1-5; 7 bases fit TRBD1. CDR3 size: 16 residues. V gave up 1 base and J gave up 1 base; unmatched junction bases: 4. From germline, CDR1 is LGHNA and CDR2 YNFKEQ. The CDR3 bases are TGTGCCAGCAGCCAAGGGGCAGGGGGAAGCAATCAGCCCCAGCATTTT. Its translation: CASSQGAGGSNQPQHF.

This chain joins TRBV5-4 and TRBJ1-2; D is ambiguous. Germline CDR1 is SGHNT and CDR2 is YYREEE (reference sequence). V gave up 3 bases and J gave up 1 base, with 4 bases separating them. The CDR3 extends over 12 amino acids. The DNA for the CDR3 is TGTGCCAGCAGCTCAATTAACTATGGCTACACCTTC. Translating gives CASSSINYGYTF.

The chain uses TRBV6-5 and TRBJ2-1; possible D gene TRBD2, 5 bases. The ends were cut back, 6 bases at V and 9 bases at J, with 21 bases in the middle. In germline, CDR1 is MNHEY, CDR2 SVGAGI. CDR3 length: 15 residues. CDR3 DNA: TGTGCCAGCAGAGGCCCCGGACTTGGCATCGGTGAGCAGTTCTTC. It specifies CASRGPGLGIGEQFF.

The chain carries TRBV25-1 and TRBJ2-3; tentatively, D is TRBD1 (5 bases). V lost 6 bases, J lost 0 bases, and 13 bases lay in between. The CDR3 runs to 15 residues. Looked up from germline, CDR1 is MGHDK and CDR2 is SYGVNS. Here the CDR3 DNA reads TGTGCCAGCAGCAGGGCTTTCGGGAGCACAGATACGCAGTATTTT. It specifies CASSRAFGSTDTQYF.

CDR3 sequence reads: CASSLVSGTGTNYGYTF. As DNA, the CDR3 is TGTGCCAGCAGCTTGGTATCTGGGACAGGGACTAACTATGGCTACACCTTC. The rearrangement uses TRBV5-4 and TRBJ1-2, with 9 bases that match TRBD1. V was pared by 0 bases and J by 0 bases, with 6 bases of the junction left unmatched. Germline CDR1 and CDR2: SGHNT and YYREEE (reference sequence). This CDR3 comprises 17 residues.

This chain joins TRBV7-3 and TRBJ2-2, with 11 positions matching TRBD2. The ends lost 5 bases at V and 6 bases at J; junction bases unmatched: 11. Germline V gives CDR1 SGHTA, CDR2 FQGTGA. This CDR3 is 17 amino acids long. This CDR3 is CASSPRLAGLSAGELFF. Written as DNA, the CDR3 is TGTGCCAGCAGCCCTAGACTAGCGGGACTTAGTGCCGGGGAGCTGTTTTTT. Looking up the rest from reference TRBV7-3 and TRBJ2-2 gives the full variable domain: GAGVSQTPSNKVTEKGKYVELRCDPISGHTALYWYRQSLGQGPEFLIYFQGTGAADDSGLPNDRFFAVRPEGSVSTLKIQRTERGDSAVYLCASSPRLAGLSAGELFFGEGSRLTVL.